This entry is about one TCR beta chain. Sequencing used immunoSEQ multiplex PCR; TCRdb keeps in-frame clones, though not all of them. The repertoire consists of tens of thousands of clones, with about 85% occurring once and the leading ten covering 2.5% to 3.5%. The CDR3 runs to 15 residues. Germline-derived CDR1 and CDR2 are MNHEY and SVGAGI. V lost 6 bases and J lost 3; bases outside the gene matches: 9. The sample originates from a study of blood T cell repertoires in COVID-19. Looking at the study overall: Sources were T cells, B-cell-depleted T cells, or PBMCs; the material itself was cDNA or gDNA.

The chain couples TRBV6-5 to TRBJ2-3; 7 bases align to TRBD2. Sequencing was carried out using peripheral blood. This receptor was obtained from a woman between 50 and 59 years old with active or convalescent COVID-19. CDR3 in amino acids: CASSLMGEGTDTQYF. The CDR3 DNA sequence: TGTGCCAGCAGCCTAATGGGGGAGGGAACAGATACGCAGTATTTT.